This TCR beta chain was profiled in a study of vaccination and CD4 T cells after COVID-19. Study at large: SARS-CoV-2 was confirmed by nasal swab PCR; disease was mild in under ten, severe in one.

An Oncomine TCR Beta short-read assay was used to sequence the DNA from cultured CD4+ T cells. From the PCR reads, TCRdb called clonotypes with MiXCR, one entry per CDR3 protein. Of just under 20,000 distinct CDR3 sequences in the sample, less than 55% were seen once. In its sample, this clonotype ranks as large. Its antigen is still unknown. Treatment: roughly 11-day PBMC culture with coronavirus spike peptide pools or control peptides (ViraFEST assay). ViraFEST used peptide pools to expand antigen-specific T cells, then sequenced TCRs. This CDR3 has 15 residues. The junction had 9 bases not matched to a gene; V was cut back by 5 bases and J by 2 bases. Germline V gene data show CDR1 as MNHEY and CDR2 as SMNVEV (reference sequence).

The V and J genes are TRBV27 and TRBJ2-7; TRBD2 agrees at 7 bases. This receptor was taken from a human donor with COVID-19. Source material: cultured CD4+ T cells from blood. DNA of the CDR3: TGTGCCAGCAGTGCAAAGTGGGGGGGAGCCTACGAGCAGTACTTC. Translating it yields CASSAKWGGAYEQYF.